The T cell receptor (beta chain) under discussion was sequenced for a study of early T cells in non-severe SARS-CoV-2 infection. There are 12 residues in the CDR3. The germline V gene encodes CDR1 SQVTM and CDR2 ANQGSEA. TCRdb reprocessed the 5' RACE reads with MiXCR, giving one entry per CDR3 protein. The table shows 60,000 or so distinct CDR3 sequences, with 15% occurring only once. The sample holds a few counts of this clonotype. The chain couples TRBV29-1 to TRBJ2-7; D is perhaps TRBD1 or TRBD2 (5 bases each). The source of this sequence is an adult who was a healthcare worker with PCR-confirmed SARS-CoV-2 infection or an uninfected control (not recorded which). This specimen consisted of whole blood, obtained at baseline. For the CDR3, the DNA is TGCACCTTCCGGGACGCCCTGGGAGAGCAGTACTTC. Translating gives CTFRDALGEQYF.